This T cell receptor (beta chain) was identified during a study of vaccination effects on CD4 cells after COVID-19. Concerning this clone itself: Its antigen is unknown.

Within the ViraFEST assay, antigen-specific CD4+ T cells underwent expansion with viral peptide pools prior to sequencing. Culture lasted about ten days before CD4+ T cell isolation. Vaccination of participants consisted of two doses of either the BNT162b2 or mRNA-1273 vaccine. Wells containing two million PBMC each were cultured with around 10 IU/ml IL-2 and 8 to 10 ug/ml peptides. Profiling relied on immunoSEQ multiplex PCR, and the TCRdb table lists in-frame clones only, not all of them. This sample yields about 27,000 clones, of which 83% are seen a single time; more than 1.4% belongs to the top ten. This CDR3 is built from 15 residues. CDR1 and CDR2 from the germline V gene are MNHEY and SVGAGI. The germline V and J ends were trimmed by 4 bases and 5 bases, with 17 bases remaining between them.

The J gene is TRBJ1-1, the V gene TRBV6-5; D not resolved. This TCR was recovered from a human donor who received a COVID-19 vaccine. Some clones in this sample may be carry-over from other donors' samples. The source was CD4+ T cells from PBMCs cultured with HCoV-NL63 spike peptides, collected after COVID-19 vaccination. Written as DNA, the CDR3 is TGTGCCAGCAGTTCCACCGGTCAGCGACGGACTGAAGCTTTCTTT. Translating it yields CASSSTGQRRTEAFF.